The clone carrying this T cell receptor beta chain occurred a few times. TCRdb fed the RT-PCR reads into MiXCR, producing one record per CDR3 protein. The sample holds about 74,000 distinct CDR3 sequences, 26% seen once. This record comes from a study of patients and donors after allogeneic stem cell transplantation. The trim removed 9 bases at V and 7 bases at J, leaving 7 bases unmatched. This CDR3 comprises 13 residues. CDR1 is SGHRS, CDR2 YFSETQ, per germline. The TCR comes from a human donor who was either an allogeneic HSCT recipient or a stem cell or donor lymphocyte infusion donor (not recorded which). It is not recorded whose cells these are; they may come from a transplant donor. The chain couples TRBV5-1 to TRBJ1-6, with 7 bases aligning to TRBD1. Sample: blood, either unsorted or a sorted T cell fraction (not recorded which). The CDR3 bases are TGCGCCACTAAAGGACAGGAAAATTCACCCCTCCACTTT. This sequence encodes CATKGQENSPLHF.